The next 21 T cell receptor beta chains were all read from a single sample in a study of T-cell reconstitution after alpha-beta-depleted transplantation in children. Study-level findings and limits: A year had passed since transplant, and T-cell counts and diversity by then came mostly from newly produced T cells.

Preparing the TCRbeta library involved the use of unique molecular identifiers. MiXCR, applied by TCRdb to the PCR reads, yields one record per CDR3 protein. In the table there are 250,000 to 300,000 distinct CDR3 sequences, less than 9.5% of which are singletons. No antigen is known for these receptors. This material consisted of peripheral blood, taken 360 days after TCRalphabeta/CD19-depleted stem cell transplant. The receptors stem from a female patient aged 2 to 10 who had a stem cell transplant for Fanconi anemia, so the T cells may come from the graft donor.

This clonotype has only a few counts. The chain employs TRBV7-3 and TRBJ2-2; no clear D gene. Per germline, CDR1 SGHTA and CDR2 FQGTGA. The CDR3 loop spans 11 amino acids. V was shortened by 9 bases and J by 8 bases, with 10 bases between the two germline ends. The CDR3 is CASKGSGELFF. In DNA, the CDR3 is TGTGCCAGTAAAGGGTCGGGGGAGCTGTTTTTT.

The J gene is TRBJ2-1, the V gene TRBV11-2, with 13 bases matching TRBD2. The CDR3 runs to 18 residues. The V gene end was trimmed by 2 bases and the J gene end by 4 bases; junction bases not matched to a gene: 8. Germline V gene data show CDR1 as SGHAT and CDR2 as FQNNGV. The CDR3 DNA follows: TGTGCCAGCAGCTTATTGCCCCAACTAGCGGGAGGGTACAATGAGCAGTTCTTC. Amino acids: CASSLLPQLAGGYNEQFF.

This clonotype was recorded at least ten times. The chain is built from TRBV18 and TRBJ2-7; D gene uncertain. V was shortened by 0 bases and J by 3 bases, with 9 bases between the two germline ends. CDR1 and CDR2 from the germline V gene are KGHSH and LQKENI. The CDR3 sequence is 14 residues long. CDR3 loop: CASSPPGEVYEQYF. In DNA form, the CDR3 reads TGTGCCAGCTCACCACCGGGTGAGGTCTACGAGCAGTACTTC. Looking up the rest from reference TRBV18 and TRBJ2-7 gives the full variable domain: NAGVMQNPRHLVRRRGQEARLRCSPMKGHSHVYWYRQLPEEGLKFMVYLQKENIIDESGMPKERFSAEFPKEGPSILRIQQVVRGDSAAYFCASSPPGEVYEQYFGPGTRLTVT.

Ten or more counts support this clonotype. The chain joins TRBV28 to TRBJ2-2; 8 nucleotides match TRBD1. With V trimmed by 6 bases and J by 0 bases, 3 bases remained unmatched. This CDR3 contains 15 residues. Per the germline V gene, CDR1 is MDHEN and CDR2 is SYDVKM. As DNA, the CDR3 is TGTGCCAGCAGGGGGACAGGATCGAACACCGGGGAGCTGTTTTTT. Protein sequence: CASRGTGSNTGELFF.

This clonotype showed up just a few times. The chain couples TRBV14 to TRBJ1-1; no firm D call. The CDR3 is 13 amino acids. V gave up 1 base and J gave up 6 bases, with 9 bases separating them. Germline CDR1 SGHDN, CDR2 FVKESK. CDR3 residues: CASSQVLGAEAFF. The CDR3 nucleotides read TGTGCCAGCAGCCAAGTACTAGGAGCTGAAGCTTTCTTT.

This clonotype was detected a few times. This chain joins TRBV5-1 and TRBJ1-1; the D is unclear. Germline V CDR1 and CDR2: SGHRS, YFSETQ. V lost 0 bases to trimming and J lost 3 bases, with 9 bases between them. The CDR3 is 14 residues long. Written as DNA, the CDR3 is TGCGCCAGCAGCTTGGGGACGGTGCACACTGAAGCTTTCTTT. As protein: CASSLGTVHTEAFF. Supplemented by reference TRBV5-1 and TRBJ1-1, the full variable domain reads KAGVTQTPRYLIKTRGQQVTLSCSPISGHRSVSWYQQTPGQGLQFLFEYFSETQRNKGNFPGRFSGRQFSNSRSEMNVSTLELGDSALYLCASSLGTVHTEAFFGQGTRLTVV.

This clonotype was counted at least ten times. The rearrangement joins TRBV4-2 to TRBJ2-1; TRBD2 aligns across 10 bases. The V segment lost 0 bases and the J segment 3 bases; nucleotides outside the gene matches: 8. The germline CDR1 and CDR2 sequences are LGHNA and YNFKEQ. The CDR3 has 18 residues. The CDR3 here is CASSQDPLPSGSYNEQFF. In DNA, the CDR3 is TGTGCCAGCAGCCAAGACCCCCTCCCTAGCGGGAGCTACAATGAGCAGTTCTTC.

The chain has TRBV24-1 and TRBJ1-5; 9 nucleotides align to TRBD1. V shed 10 bases and J 3 bases; nucleotides not matched to a gene: 15. The V gene's germline CDR1 is KGHDR and CDR2 SFDVKD. The CDR3 runs to 17 residues. The DNA for the CDR3 is TGTGCCACTCCCTGGGACAGGGCCAAGGGGCTCAATCAGCCCCAGCATTTT. Its translation: CATPWDRAKGLNQPQHF.

As for this clonotype: This clone may be a read error of a much larger clone one base away. This chain connects TRBV7-2 to TRBJ1-2; no clear D. The V end was cut by 1 base, the J end by 10 bases, with 10 bases between. The CDR3 covers 12 residues. Germline V gene sequence: CDR1 SGHTA, CDR2 FQGNSA. CDR3 amino acids: CASSLGDSAYTF. Written as DNA, the CDR3 is TGTGCCAGCAGCTTAGGGGATTCTGCCTACACCTTC. The entire variable domain, with the rest obtained from reference TRBV7-2 and TRBJ1-2, is as follows: GAGVSQSPSNKVTEKGKDVELRCDPISGHTALYWYRQSLGQGLEFLIYFQGNSAPDKSGLPSDRFSAERTGGSVSTLTIQRTQQEDSAVYLCASSLGDSAYTFGSGTRLTVV.

The sample holds many counts of this clonotype. Here the CDR3 DNA reads TGTGCCAGCATCAAACTAGCGGGAGTCAATGAGCAGTTCTTC. Its translation: CASIKLAGVNEQFF. The chain combines TRBV5-6 with TRBJ2-1; 11 bases are shared with TRBD2. The CDR3 runs to 14 residues. The V gene's germline CDR1 is SGHDT and CDR2 YYEEEE. Unmatched junction bases numbered 5, after V lost 6 bases and J lost 6 bases.

This clonotype has a count of ten or more. This CDR3 reads CASLGLAGPDTQYF. CDR3 coding DNA: TGTGCCAGCCTCGGACTAGCGGGACCAGATACGCAGTATTTT. The rearrangement uses TRBV19 and TRBJ2-3, with 12 positions matching TRBD2. Germline CDR1 LNHDA, CDR2 SQIVND (reference sequence). Trimming cost V 9 bases and J 4 bases; bases outside gene matches: 5. The CDR3 has 14 amino acids.

In this sample, this clonotype turned up many times. The chain has TRBV4-3 and TRBJ1-5; TRBD1 is a possible D gene (5 bases). The V end was cut by 0 bases, the J end by 3 bases, with 9 bases between. This CDR3 region has 15 residues. Germline V gene lookup returns CDR1 LGHNA and CDR2 YSLEER. The CDR3 bases are TGCGCCAGCAGCCAAGATAGGGGCCTCAATCAGCCCCAGCATTTT. It translates to CASSQDRGLNQPQHF.

CDR3 amino acids: CASSDGLSYEQYF. As DNA, the CDR3 is TGTGCCAGCAGTGATGGGCTCTCCTACGAGCAGTACTTC. The V gene is TRBV2, the J gene TRBJ2-7; D remains ambiguous. Germline V gene lookup returns CDR1 SNHLY and CDR2 FYNNEI. This CDR3 comprises 13 residues. Trimming left V 3 bases short and J 0 bases short, with 6 bases between.

This clonotype came up many times. The chain couples TRBV5-1 to TRBJ2-1; TRBD2 agrees at 11 bases. Germline V gene data show CDR1 as SGHRS and CDR2 as YFSETQ. V was clipped by 4 bases and J by 0 bases; unmatched bases: 6. CDR3 size: 17 residues. In DNA, the CDR3 is TGCGCCAGCAGCCCGGGACTAGCGGTTCGCTCCTACAATGAGCAGTTCTTC. This gives the protein CASSPGLAVRSYNEQFF.

This clonotype was counted many times. This CDR3 is CASSYQGNTEAFF. CDR3 sequence (DNA): TGTGCCAGCAGTTACCAAGGGAACACTGAAGCTTTCTTT. This chain uses TRBV6-5 with TRBJ1-1; D remains unclear. Trimming cost V 2 bases and J 1 base, with 5 bases left between them. Looked up from germline, CDR1 is MNHEY and CDR2 is SVGAGI. The CDR3 is 13 residues long.

J is TRBJ2-7 and V is TRBV2; 7 bases align to TRBD1. Germline-derived CDR1 and CDR2 are SNHLY and FYNNEI. The V segment lost 6 bases and the J segment 7 bases; nucleotides outside the gene matches: 15. The CDR3 consists of 15 residues. The CDR3 here is CASRGNRGPTSEQYF. As DNA, the CDR3 is TGTGCCAGCAGGGGGAACAGGGGCCCGACTTCTGAGCAGTACTTC. Full variable domain (outside the CDR3, taken from reference TRBV2 and TRBJ2-7): EPEVTQTPSHQVTQMGQEVILRCVPISNHLYFYWYRQILGQKVEFLVSFYNNEISEKSEIFDDQFSVERPDGSNFTLKIRSTKLEDSAMYFCASRGNRGPTSEQYFGPGTRLTVT.

This clonotype was seen a few times. J is TRBJ2-5 and V is TRBV18; D not certain. The germline V gene encodes CDR1 KGHSH and CDR2 LQKENI. Trimming stripped 3 bases from V and 4 bases from J, with 9 bases between. The CDR3 has 13 amino acids. CDR3 nucleotide sequence: TGTGCCAGCTCACCGCCAACAATAGAGACCCAGTACTTC. It specifies CASSPPTIETQYF.

The table lists this clonotype with many counts. The chain carries TRBV6-2 or TRBV6-3 and TRBJ2-1, with 9 bases fitting TRBD2. The length of the CDR3 is 15 residues. The V gene's germline CDR1 is MNHEY and CDR2 SVGEGT. V shed 8 bases, J shed 12 bases, and the junction held 17 bases outside the gene matches. The CDR3: CASAPRGGAVNRQFF. CDR3 in DNA: TGTGCCAGCGCGCCCCGCGGGGGGGCCGTGAATAGGCAGTTCTTC.

The rearrangement joins TRBV7-2 to TRBJ2-3; the match to TRBD2 covers 7 bases. CDR1 is SGHTA and CDR2 is FQGNSA in the germline V gene. Unmatched junction bases numbered 6, after V lost 2 bases and J lost 1 base. This CDR3 has 16 amino acids. The CDR3 coding sequence is TGTGCCAGCAGCTTACCTTGGGACTACCGCACAGATACGCAGTATTTT. It codes for CASSLPWDYRTDTQYF.

The table lists this clonotype with a few counts. The chain uses TRBV28 and TRBJ2-3, with D perhaps assigned TRBD1 or TRBD2 (5 bases each). V was clipped by 6 bases and J by 2 bases, with 15 bases between them. The CDR3 is 15 amino acids. Germline CDR1 reads MDHEN; CDR2 reads SYDVKM. CDR3 DNA sequence: TGTGCCAGCAGCCCGGGACGAGACTTCACAGATACGCAGTATTTT. As protein: CASSPGRDFTDTQYF. The full variable domain, in which reference TRBV28 and TRBJ2-3 provide the parts outside the CDR3, is DVKVTQSSRYLVKRTGEKVFLECVQDMDHENMFWYRQDPGLGLRLIYFSYDVKMKEKGDIPEGYSVSREKKERFSLILESASTNQTSMYLCASSPGRDFTDTQYFGPGTRLTVL.

This clonotype has more than one count but fewer than ten. The chain carries TRBV5-1 and TRBJ1-1; D is uncertain. CDR1 and CDR2 (germline): SGHRS, YFSETQ. Trimming pared 2 bases from V and 4 bases from J, leaving 12 bases between. The CDR3 is 14 amino acids. CDR3 coding DNA: TGCGCCAGCAGCTTACTCGCGACTTCCACTGAAGCTTTCTTT. Its protein is CASSLLATSTEAFF. Full variable domain (rest looked up from reference TRBV5-1 and TRBJ1-1): KAGVTQTPRYLIKTRGQQVTLSCSPISGHRSVSWYQQTPGQGLQFLFEYFSETQRNKGNFPGRFSGRQFSNSRSEMNVSTLELGDSALYLCASSLLATSTEAFFGQGTRLTVV.